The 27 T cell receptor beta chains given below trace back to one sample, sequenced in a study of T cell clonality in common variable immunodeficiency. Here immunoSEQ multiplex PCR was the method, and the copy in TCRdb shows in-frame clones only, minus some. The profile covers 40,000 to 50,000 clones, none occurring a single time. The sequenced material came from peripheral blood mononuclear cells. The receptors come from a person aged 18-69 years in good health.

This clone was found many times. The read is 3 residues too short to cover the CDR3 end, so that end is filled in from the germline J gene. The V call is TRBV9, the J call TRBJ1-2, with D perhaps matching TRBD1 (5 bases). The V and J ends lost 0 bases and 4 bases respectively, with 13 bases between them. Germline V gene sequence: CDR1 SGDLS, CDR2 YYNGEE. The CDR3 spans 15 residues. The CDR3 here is CASSVGTNGGYGYTF. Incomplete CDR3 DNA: TGTGCCAGCAGCGTAGGCACAAACGGGGGCTATGGC.

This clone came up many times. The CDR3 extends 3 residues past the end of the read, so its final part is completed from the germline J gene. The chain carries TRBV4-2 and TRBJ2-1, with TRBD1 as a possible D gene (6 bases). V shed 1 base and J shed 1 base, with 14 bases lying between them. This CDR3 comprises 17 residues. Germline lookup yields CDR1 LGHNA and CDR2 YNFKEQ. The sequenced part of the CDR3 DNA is TGTGCCAGCAGCCAAGTGGGGCTGGACAGTTCCTACAATGAG. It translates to CASSQVGLDSSYNE. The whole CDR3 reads CASSQVGLDSSYNEQFF.

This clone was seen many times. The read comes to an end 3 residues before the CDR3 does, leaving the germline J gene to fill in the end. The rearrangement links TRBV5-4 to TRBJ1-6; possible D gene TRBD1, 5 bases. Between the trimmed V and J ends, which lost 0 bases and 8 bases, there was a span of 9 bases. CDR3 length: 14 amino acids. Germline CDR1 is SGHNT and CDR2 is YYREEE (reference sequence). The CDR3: CASSLGGSDSPLHF. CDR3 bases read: TGTGCCAGCAGCTTGGGGGGCTCGGATTCACCC.

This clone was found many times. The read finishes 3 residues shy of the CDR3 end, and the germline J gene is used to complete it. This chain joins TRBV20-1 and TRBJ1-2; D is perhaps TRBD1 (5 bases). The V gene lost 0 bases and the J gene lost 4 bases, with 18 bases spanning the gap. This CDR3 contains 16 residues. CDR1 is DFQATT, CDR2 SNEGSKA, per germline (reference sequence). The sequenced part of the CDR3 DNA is TGCAGTGCTAGAGATCGAAGGGCAGGGTCGGGCTATGGC. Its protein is CSARDRRAGSGYG. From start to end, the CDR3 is CSARDRRAGSGYGYTF.

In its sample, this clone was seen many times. Partial CDR3 DNA: TGCGCCAGCAGCCAAGTTCCACAGGGCAATTGGAAAGGC. The encoded protein is CASSQVPQGNWKG. The whole CDR3 sequence reads CASSQVPQGNWKGYTF. The J gene is TRBJ1-2, the V gene TRBV4-1; D possibly corresponds to TRBD1 (6 bases). The sequence runs out 3 residues before the end of the CDR3; the remainder is reconstructed from the germline J gene. Germline V gene sequence: CDR1 MGHRA, CDR2 YSYEKL. The CDR3 contains 16 residues.

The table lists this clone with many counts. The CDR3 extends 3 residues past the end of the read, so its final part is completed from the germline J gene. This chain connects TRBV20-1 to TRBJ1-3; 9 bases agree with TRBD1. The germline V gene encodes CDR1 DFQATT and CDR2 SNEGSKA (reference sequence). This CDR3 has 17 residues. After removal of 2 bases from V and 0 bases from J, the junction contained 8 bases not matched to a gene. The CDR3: CSARKRDRALSGNTIYF. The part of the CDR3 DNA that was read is TGCAGTGCTAGAAAACGGGACAGGGCACTCTCTGGAAACACC.

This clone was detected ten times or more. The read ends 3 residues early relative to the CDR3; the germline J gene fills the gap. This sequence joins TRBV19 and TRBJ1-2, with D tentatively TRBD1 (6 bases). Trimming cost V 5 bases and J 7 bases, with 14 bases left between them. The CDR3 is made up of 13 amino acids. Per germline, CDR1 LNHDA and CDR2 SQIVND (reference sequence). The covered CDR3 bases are TGTGCCAGTAGTGAACAGGGTATACGTGGC. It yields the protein CASSEQGIRG. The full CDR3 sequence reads CASSEQGIRGYTF.

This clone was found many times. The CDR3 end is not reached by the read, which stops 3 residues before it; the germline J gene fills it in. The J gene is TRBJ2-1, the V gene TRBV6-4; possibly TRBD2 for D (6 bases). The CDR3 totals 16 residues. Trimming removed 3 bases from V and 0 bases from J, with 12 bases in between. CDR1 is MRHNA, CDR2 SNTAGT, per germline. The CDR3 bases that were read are TGTGCCAGCAGTGAGGTTAGCGGAAGCTCCTACAATGAG. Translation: CASSEVSGSSYNE. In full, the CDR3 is CASSEVSGSSYNEQFF.

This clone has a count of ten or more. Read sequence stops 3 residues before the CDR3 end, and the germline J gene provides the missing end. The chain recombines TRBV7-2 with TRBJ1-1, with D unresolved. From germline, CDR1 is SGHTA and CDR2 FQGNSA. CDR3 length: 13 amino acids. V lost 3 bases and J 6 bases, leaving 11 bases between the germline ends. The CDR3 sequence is CASSFSSVSEAFF. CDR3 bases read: TGTGCCAGCAGCTTCTCGAGCGTTTCTGAA.

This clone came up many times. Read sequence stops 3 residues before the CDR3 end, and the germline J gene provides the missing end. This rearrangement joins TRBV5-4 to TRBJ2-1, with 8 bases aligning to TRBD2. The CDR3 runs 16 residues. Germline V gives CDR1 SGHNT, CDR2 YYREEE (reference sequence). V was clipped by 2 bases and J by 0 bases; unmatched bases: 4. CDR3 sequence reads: CASSFTGLVSYNEQFF. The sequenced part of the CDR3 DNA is TGTGCCAGCAGCTTCACGGGACTAGTCTCCTACAATGAG.

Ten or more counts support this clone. CDR3 DNA, as far as it was read: TGTGCCAGTAGTACCGGACAGGCGGACGTAGATACG. It is translated as CASSTGQADVDT. From start to end, the CDR3 is CASSTGQADVDTQYF. The rearrangement joins TRBV19 to TRBJ2-3, with TRBD1 matching 7 bases. The CDR3 extends 3 residues past the end of the read, so its final part is completed from the germline J gene. The CDR3 consists of 15 residues. Germline V gives CDR1 LNHDA, CDR2 SQIVND (reference sequence). Germline trimming cut 4 bases from V and 5 bases from J; bases unmatched to any gene: 9.

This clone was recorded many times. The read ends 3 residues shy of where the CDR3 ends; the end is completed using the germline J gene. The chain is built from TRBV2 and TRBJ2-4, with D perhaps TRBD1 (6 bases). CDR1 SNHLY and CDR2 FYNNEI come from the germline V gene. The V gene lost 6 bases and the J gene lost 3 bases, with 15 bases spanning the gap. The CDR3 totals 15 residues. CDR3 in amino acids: CASSWTVLSKNIQYF. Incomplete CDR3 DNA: TGTGCCAGCAGCTGGACAGTTTTGAGCAAAAACATT.

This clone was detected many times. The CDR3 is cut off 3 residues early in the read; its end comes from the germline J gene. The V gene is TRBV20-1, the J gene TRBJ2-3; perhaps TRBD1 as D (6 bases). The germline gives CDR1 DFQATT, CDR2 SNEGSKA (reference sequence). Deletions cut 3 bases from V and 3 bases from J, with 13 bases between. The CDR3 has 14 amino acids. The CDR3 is CSARADSLTDTQYF. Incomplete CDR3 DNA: TGCAGTGCTAGGGCGGACAGTTTGACAGATACG.

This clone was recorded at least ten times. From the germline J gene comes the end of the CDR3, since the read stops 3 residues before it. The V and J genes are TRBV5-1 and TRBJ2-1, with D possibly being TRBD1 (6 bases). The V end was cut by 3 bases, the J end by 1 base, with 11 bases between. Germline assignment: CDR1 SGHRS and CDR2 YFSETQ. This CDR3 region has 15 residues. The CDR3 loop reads CASSSTGTSYNEQFF. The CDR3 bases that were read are TGCGCCAGCAGCTCAACAGGGACATCCTACAATGAG.

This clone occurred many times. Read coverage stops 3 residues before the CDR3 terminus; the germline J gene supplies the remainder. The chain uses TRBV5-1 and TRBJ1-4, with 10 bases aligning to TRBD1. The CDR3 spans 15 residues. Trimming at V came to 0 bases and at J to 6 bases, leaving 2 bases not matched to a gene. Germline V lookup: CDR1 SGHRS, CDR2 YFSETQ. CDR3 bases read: TGCGCCAGCAGCTTGGGGACAGGGGGGTATGAAAAA. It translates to CASSLGTGGYEK. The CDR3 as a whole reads CASSLGTGGYEKLFF.

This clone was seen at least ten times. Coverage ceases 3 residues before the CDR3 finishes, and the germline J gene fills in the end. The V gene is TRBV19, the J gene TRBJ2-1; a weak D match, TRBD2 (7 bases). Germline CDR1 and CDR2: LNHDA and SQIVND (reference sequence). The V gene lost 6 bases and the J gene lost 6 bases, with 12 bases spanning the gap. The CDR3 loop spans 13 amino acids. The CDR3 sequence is CASRWRGGNEQFF. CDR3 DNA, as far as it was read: TGTGCCAGTAGGTGGAGGGGGGGCAATGAG.

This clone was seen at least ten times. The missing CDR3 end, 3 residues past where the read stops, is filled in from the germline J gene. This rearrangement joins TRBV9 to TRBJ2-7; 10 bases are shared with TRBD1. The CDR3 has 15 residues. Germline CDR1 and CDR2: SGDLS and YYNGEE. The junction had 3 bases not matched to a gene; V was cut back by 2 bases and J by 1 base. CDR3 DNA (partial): TGTGCCAGCAGCGTTGGACAGGGGGAGTCCTACGAG. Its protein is CASSVGQGESYE. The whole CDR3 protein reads CASSVGQGESYEQYF. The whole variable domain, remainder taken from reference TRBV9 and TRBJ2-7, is DSGVTQTPKHLITATGQRVTLRCSPRSGDLSVYWYQQSLDQGLQFLIQYYNGEERAKGNILERFSAQQFPDLHSELNLSSLELGDSALYFCASSVGQGESYEQYFGPGTRLTVT.

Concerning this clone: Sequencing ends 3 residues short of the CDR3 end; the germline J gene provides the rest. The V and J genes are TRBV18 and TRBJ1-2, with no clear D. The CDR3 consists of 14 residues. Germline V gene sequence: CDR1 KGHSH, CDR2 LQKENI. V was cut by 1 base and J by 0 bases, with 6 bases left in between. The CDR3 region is CASSPRQANYGYTF. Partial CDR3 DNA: TGTGCCAGCTCACCACGGCAGGCTAACTATGGC.

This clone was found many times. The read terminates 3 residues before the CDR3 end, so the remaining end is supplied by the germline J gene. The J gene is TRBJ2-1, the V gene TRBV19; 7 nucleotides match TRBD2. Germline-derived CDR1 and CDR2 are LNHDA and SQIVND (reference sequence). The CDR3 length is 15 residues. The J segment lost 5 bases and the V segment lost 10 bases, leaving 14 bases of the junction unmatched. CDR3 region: CATAVAGGADNEQFF. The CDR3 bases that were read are TGTGCCACCGCTGTAGCGGGCGGGGCGGACAATGAG. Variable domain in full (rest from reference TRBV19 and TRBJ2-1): DGGITQSPKYLFRKEGQNVTLSCEQNLNHDAMYWYRQDPGQGLRLIYYSQIVNDFQKGDIAEGYSVSREKKESFPLTVTSAQKNPTAFYLCATAVAGGADNEQFFGPGTRLTVL.

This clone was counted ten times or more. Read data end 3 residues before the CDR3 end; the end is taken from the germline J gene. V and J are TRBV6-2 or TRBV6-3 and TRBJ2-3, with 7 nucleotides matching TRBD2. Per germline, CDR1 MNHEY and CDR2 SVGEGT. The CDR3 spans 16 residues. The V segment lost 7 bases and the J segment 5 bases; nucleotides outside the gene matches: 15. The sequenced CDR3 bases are TGTGCCAGCACCTCCCGGGGGGAGTCCCCCCGAGATACG. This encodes CASTSRGESPRDT. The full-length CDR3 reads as CASTSRGESPRDTQYF.

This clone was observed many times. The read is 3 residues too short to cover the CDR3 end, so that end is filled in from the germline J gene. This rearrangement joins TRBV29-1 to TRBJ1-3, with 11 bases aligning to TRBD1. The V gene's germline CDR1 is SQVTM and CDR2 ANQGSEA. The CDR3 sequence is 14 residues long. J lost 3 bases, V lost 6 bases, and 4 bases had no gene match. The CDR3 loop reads CSVTGTGGGNTIYF. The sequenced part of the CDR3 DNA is TGCAGCGTCACCGGGACAGGGGGTGGAAACACC.

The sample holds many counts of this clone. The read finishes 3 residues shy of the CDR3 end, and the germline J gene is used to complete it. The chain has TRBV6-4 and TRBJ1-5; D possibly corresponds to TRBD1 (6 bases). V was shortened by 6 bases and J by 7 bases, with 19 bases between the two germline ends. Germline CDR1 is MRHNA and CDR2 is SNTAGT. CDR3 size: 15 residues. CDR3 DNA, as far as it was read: TGTGCCAGCAGCGCGACGGGGGGGGCGAACCAGCCC. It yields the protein CASSATGGANQP. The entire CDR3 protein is CASSATGGANQPQHF.

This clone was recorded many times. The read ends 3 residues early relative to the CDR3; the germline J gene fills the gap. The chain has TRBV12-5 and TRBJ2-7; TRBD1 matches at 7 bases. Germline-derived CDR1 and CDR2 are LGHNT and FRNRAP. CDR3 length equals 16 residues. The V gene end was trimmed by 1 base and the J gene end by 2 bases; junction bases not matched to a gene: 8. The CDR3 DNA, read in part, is TGTGCTAGTGGTTTGGGGCCGGGACAGATTCCCTACGAG. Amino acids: CASGLGPGQIPYE. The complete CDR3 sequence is CASGLGPGQIPYEQYF.

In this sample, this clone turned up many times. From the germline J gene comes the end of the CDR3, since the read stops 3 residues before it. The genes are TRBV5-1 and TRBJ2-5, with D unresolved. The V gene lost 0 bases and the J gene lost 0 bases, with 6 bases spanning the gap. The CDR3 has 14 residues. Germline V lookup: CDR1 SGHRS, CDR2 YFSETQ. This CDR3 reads CASSLATNQETQYF. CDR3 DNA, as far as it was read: TGCGCCAGCAGCTTGGCCACAAACCAAGAGACC.

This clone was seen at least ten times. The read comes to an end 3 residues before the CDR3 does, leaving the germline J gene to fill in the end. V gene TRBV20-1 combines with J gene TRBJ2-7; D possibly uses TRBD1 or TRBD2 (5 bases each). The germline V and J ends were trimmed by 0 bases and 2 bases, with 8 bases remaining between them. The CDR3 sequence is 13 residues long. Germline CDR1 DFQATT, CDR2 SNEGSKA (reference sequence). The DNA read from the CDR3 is TGCAGTGCTAGAGACCAGGGAGCCTACGAG. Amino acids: CSARDQGAYE. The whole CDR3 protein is CSARDQGAYEQYF.

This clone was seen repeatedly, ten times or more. The CDR3 here is CASSESRSRAFF. The part of the CDR3 DNA that was read is TGTGCCAGCAGTGAAAGTCGTAGTCGA. The genes are TRBV2 and TRBJ1-1, with D unclear. The read halts 3 residues ahead of the CDR3 end, with the missing end drawn from the germline J gene. The CDR3 loop spans 12 amino acids. Germline V gene sequence: CDR1 SNHLY, CDR2 FYNNEI. The variable domain in full, completed from reference TRBV2 and TRBJ1-1, reads EPEVTQTPSHQVTQMGQEVILRCVPISNHLYFYWYRQILGQKVEFLVSFYNNEISEKSEIFDDQFSVERPDGSNFTLKIRSTKLEDSAMYFCASSESRSRAFFGQGTRLTVV.

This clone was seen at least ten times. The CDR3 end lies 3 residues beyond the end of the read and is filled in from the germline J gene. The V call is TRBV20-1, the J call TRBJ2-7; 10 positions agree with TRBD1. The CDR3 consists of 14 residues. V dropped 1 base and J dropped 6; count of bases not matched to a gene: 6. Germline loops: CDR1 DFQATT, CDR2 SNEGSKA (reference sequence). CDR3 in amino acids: CSARVGTGATEQYF. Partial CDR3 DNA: TGCAGTGCTAGAGTAGGGACAGGGGCCACCGAG.